The source of this TCR beta chain is a study of T cell responses to AZD1222 COVID-19 vaccine. This CDR3 has 14 residues. The germline gives CDR1 ENHRY, CDR2 SYGVKD. V was pared by 6 bases and J by 4 bases, with 13 bases between. Here immunoSEQ multiplex PCR was the method, and the copy in TCRdb shows in-frame clones only, minus some. The sample yields 150,000 to 200,000 clones, about 90% seen once. This sequence was found in an adult who received the AZD1222 COVID-19 vaccine. The genes are TRBV10-3 and TRBJ2-1; perhaps TRBD2 as D (6 bases). The sequences come from peripheral blood, collected 28 days after the second AZD1222 dose. CDR3 nucleotides: TGTGCCATCAGGGAGGGCGGGGATTACAATGAGCAGTTCTTC. This encodes CAIREGGDYNEQFF.